A selection of T cell receptor beta chains follows, all from one sample in a study of T cell changes during pregnancy in multiple sclerosis. Sequencing used immunoSEQ multiplex PCR; TCRdb keeps in-frame clones, though not all of them. The top ten clones hold under 7% of a sample with some 50,000 clones, roughly 94% of them seen once. This sample comprised CD8+ T cells from peripheral blood mononuclear cells, obtained in the first trimester of pregnancy. The receptors here all came from a female donor with multiple sclerosis, enrolled in a pregnancy study. Each CDR3 is given with its conserved first and last residue. Each record gives: D gene, CDR3 length, V gene, J gene, clone size, CDR3 protein, CDR3 DNA. D genes are given only for firm matches. For some rows the clone size is stated as once, few or many, or as a class when expanded; others skip it.

D gene: .
CDR3 length: 15
V gene: TRBV6-5
J gene: TRBJ1-1
clone size: .
CDR3 protein: CASSYWGSENTEAFF
CDR3 DNA: TGTGCCAGCAGTTACTGGGGCAGCGAAAACACTGAAGCTTTCTTT

D gene: .
CDR3 length: 13
V gene: TRBV27
J gene: TRBJ1-1
clone size: .
CDR3 protein: CASSFSGGTEAFF
CDR3 DNA: TGTGCCAGCAGTTTCTCGGGGGGAACTGAAGCTTTCTTT

D gene: TRBD1
CDR3 length: 15
V gene: TRBV6-1
J gene: TRBJ2-3
clone size: .
CDR3 protein: CASSERTGSADTQYF
CDR3 DNA: TGTGCCAGCAGTGAGCGGACAGGGAGCGCAGATACGCAGTATTTT

D gene: TRBD2
CDR3 length: 15
V gene: TRBV6-1
J gene: TRBJ2-7
clone size: few
CDR3 protein: CASTQDGGSFYEQYF
CDR3 DNA: TGTGCCAGCACCCAAGACGGCGGGAGCTTTTACGAGCAGTACTTC

D gene: .
CDR3 length: 12
V gene: TRBV6-1
J gene: TRBJ1-1
clone size: .
CDR3 protein: CASSRPNTEAFF
CDR3 DNA: TGTGCCAGCTCCAGGCCGAACACTGAAGCTTTCTTT

D gene: .
CDR3 length: 13
V gene: TRBV5-1
J gene: TRBJ1-2
clone size: .
CDR3 protein: CASSTDSLYGYTF
CDR3 DNA: TGCGCCAGCAGCACCGACTCCCTCTATGGCTACACCTTC

D gene: .
CDR3 length: 16
V gene: TRBV9
J gene: TRBJ1-1
clone size: .
CDR3 protein: CASSPRGLGPNTEAFF
CDR3 DNA: TGTGCCAGCAGCCCCAGGGGTCTAGGGCCGAACACTGAAGCTTTCTTT

D gene: TRBD1
CDR3 length: 14
V gene: TRBV7-9
J gene: TRBJ1-1
clone size: .
CDR3 protein: CASSFSAGGVEAFF
CDR3 DNA: TGTGCCAGCAGCTTCTCGGCAGGGGGCGTCGAAGCTTTCTTT

D gene: .
CDR3 length: 19
V gene: TRBV7-9
J gene: TRBJ1-1
clone size: .
CDR3 protein: CASSSLTERNPRRNTEAFF
CDR3 DNA: TGTGCCAGCAGCTCCCTGACGGAGCGCAATCCCCGGCGGAACACTGAAGCTTTCTTT

D gene: TRBD2
CDR3 length: 15
V gene: TRBV19
J gene: TRBJ2-1
clone size: .
CDR3 protein: CASSLLAGGDNEQFF
CDR3 DNA: TGTGCCAGTTCGCTGCTAGCGGGAGGGGATAATGAGCAGTTCTTC

D gene: TRBD2
CDR3 length: 13
V gene: TRBV19
J gene: TRBJ2-2
clone size: .
CDR3 protein: CASSPSGTGELFF
CDR3 DNA: TGTGCCAGTAGTCCTAGCGGGACCGGGGAGCTGTTTTTT

D gene: .
CDR3 length: 15
V gene: TRBV28
J gene: TRBJ2-3
clone size: .
CDR3 protein: CASSLTEFLTDTQYF
CDR3 DNA: TGTGCCAGCAGTTTAACAGAGTTTTTGACAGATACGCAGTATTTT

D gene: TRBD1
CDR3 length: 17
V gene: TRBV9
J gene: TRBJ2-1
clone size: once
CDR3 protein: CASSVVPGQGATAEQFF
CDR3 DNA: TGTGCCAGCAGCGTAGTTCCGGGACAGGGGGCGACGGCTGAGCAGTTCTTC

D gene: .
CDR3 length: 14
V gene: TRBV7-9
J gene: TRBJ2-5
clone size: .
CDR3 protein: CASYRRQEGETQYF
CDR3 DNA: TGTGCCAGCTACCGACGCCAGGAAGGAGAGACCCAGTACTTC

D gene: TRBD1
CDR3 length: 13
V gene: TRBV27
J gene: TRBJ2-7
clone size: .
CDR3 protein: CASSWDSNYEQYF
CDR3 DNA: TGTGCCAGCAGTTGGGACAGTAACTACGAGCAGTACTTC

D gene: TRBD2
CDR3 length: 15
V gene: TRBV6-4
J gene: TRBJ2-3
clone size: .
CDR3 protein: CASSDSAGAGDTQYF
CDR3 DNA: TGTGCCAGCAGTGACTCGGCGGGAGCGGGAGATACGCAGTATTTT

D gene: TRBD1
CDR3 length: 13
V gene: TRBV14
J gene: TRBJ2-7
clone size: .
CDR3 protein: CASSARDSLEQYF
CDR3 DNA: TGTGCCAGCAGCGCCCGGGACAGCCTCGAGCAGTACTTC

D gene: .
CDR3 length: 13
V gene: TRBV6-6
J gene: TRBJ2-3
clone size: .
CDR3 protein: CASSSYSTDTQYF
CDR3 DNA: TGTGCCAGCAGCTCGTACTCGACAGATACGCAGTATTTT

D gene: TRBD2
CDR3 length: 16
V gene: TRBV7-9
J gene: TRBJ2-1
clone size: .
CDR3 protein: CASSMQRTSGSNEQFF
CDR3 DNA: TGTGCCAGCAGCATGCAACGGACTAGCGGGAGTAATGAGCAGTTCTTC

D gene: .
CDR3 length: 18
V gene: TRBV7-6
J gene: TRBJ1-5
clone size: .
CDR3 protein: CASSLVPDQQGKDQPQHF
CDR3 DNA: TGTGCCAGCAGCTTAGTGCCCGACCAACAGGGAAAGGATCAGCCCCAGCATTTT

D gene: TRBD2
CDR3 length: 15
V gene: TRBV5-6
J gene: TRBJ2-1
clone size: .
CDR3 protein: CASSGGTSGYNEQFF
CDR3 DNA: TGTGCCAGCAGCGGAGGGACTAGCGGGTACAATGAGCAGTTCTTC

D gene: TRBD2
CDR3 length: 15
V gene: TRBV6-1
J gene: TRBJ2-7
clone size: .
CDR3 protein: CASSVLAGVNYEQYF
CDR3 DNA: TGTGCCAGCAGTGTCCTAGCGGGAGTTAACTACGAGCAGTACTTC

D gene: .
CDR3 length: 16
V gene: TRBV6-4
J gene: TRBJ2-4
clone size: .
CDR3 protein: CASKVRPHGAKNIQYF
CDR3 DNA: TGTGCCAGCAAGGTCAGGCCCCATGGGGCCAAAAACATTCAGTACTTC

D gene: .
CDR3 length: 14
V gene: TRBV5-8
J gene: TRBJ2-1
clone size: .
CDR3 protein: CASSPGGSYNEQFF
CDR3 DNA: TGTGCCAGCAGCCCAGGGGGGTCATACAATGAGCAGTTCTTC

D gene: .
CDR3 length: 15
V gene: TRBV6-1
J gene: TRBJ2-7
clone size: few
CDR3 protein: CASSEDQGTPYEQYF
CDR3 DNA: TGTGCCAGCAGTGAAGACCAGGGGACCCCCTACGAGCAGTACTTC

D gene: TRBD2
CDR3 length: 15
V gene: TRBV27
J gene: TRBJ2-5
clone size: .
CDR3 protein: CASSPLAGGPETQYF
CDR3 DNA: TGTGCCAGCAGTCCTCTAGCGGGAGGGCCTGAGACCCAGTACTTC

D gene: .
CDR3 length: 15
V gene: TRBV21-1
J gene: TRBJ2-2
clone size: once
CDR3 protein: CASRDPGQNTGELFF
CDR3 DNA: TGTGCCAGCAGGGATCCGGGACAGAACACCGGGGAGCTGTTTTTT

D gene: .
CDR3 length: 13
V gene: TRBV6-5
J gene: TRBJ2-2
clone size: .
CDR3 protein: CASSPGGTGELFF
CDR3 DNA: TGTGCCAGCAGTCCAGGGGGGACCGGGGAGCTGTTTTTT

D gene: .
CDR3 length: 16
V gene: TRBV4-3
J gene: TRBJ2-2
clone size: .
CDR3 protein: CASSLSELTNTGELFF
CDR3 DNA: TGCGCCAGCAGCCTTAGCGAGTTAACGAACACCGGGGAGCTGTTTTTT

D gene: TRBD1
CDR3 length: 17
V gene: TRBV14
J gene: TRBJ2-3
clone size: .
CDR3 protein: CASSPSPGTGRTDTQYF
CDR3 DNA: TGTGCCAGCAGCCCCTCCCCCGGGACAGGGCGTACAGATACGCAGTATTTT

D gene: .
CDR3 length: 12
V gene: TRBV27
J gene: TRBJ2-7
clone size: .
CDR3 protein: CASSPTRGGQYF
CDR3 DNA: TGTGCCAGCAGCCCGACCAGGGGTGGGCAGTACTTC

D gene: TRBD1
CDR3 length: 14
V gene: TRBV5-1
J gene: TRBJ1-5
clone size: .
CDR3 protein: CASSSTGGDQPQHF
CDR3 DNA: TGCGCCAGCAGCTCTACAGGGGGCGATCAGCCCCAGCATTTT

D gene: TRBD1
CDR3 length: 14
V gene: TRBV6-5
J gene: TRBJ1-5
clone size: once
CDR3 protein: CATSGQNGNQPQHF
CDR3 DNA: TGTGCCACCTCGGGACAGAACGGCAATCAGCCCCAGCATTTT

D gene: .
CDR3 length: 13
V gene: TRBV5-1
J gene: TRBJ1-1
clone size: .
CDR3 protein: CASSADRNTEAFF
CDR3 DNA: TGCGCCAGCAGCGCCGACAGAAACACTGAAGCTTTCTTT

D gene: .
CDR3 length: 15
V gene: TRBV27
J gene: TRBJ1-2
clone size: .
CDR3 protein: CASSPPSSGGYGYTF
CDR3 DNA: TGTGCCAGCAGTCCCCCCTCTTCGGGGGGTTATGGCTACACCTTC

D gene: .
CDR3 length: 19
V gene: TRBV27
J gene: TRBJ2-7
clone size: .
CDR3 protein: CASSFKPSGGADVQYEQYF
CDR3 DNA: TGTGCCAGCAGTTTTAAACCTTCCGGTGGGGCCGACGTACAGTACGAGCAGTACTTC

D gene: .
CDR3 length: 15
V gene: TRBV11-2
J gene: TRBJ2-3
clone size: .
CDR3 protein: CASSFLAVRSDTQYF
CDR3 DNA: TGTGCCAGCAGCTTTTTGGCGGTGAGGTCAGATACGCAGTATTTT

D gene: TRBD1
CDR3 length: 16
V gene: TRBV19
J gene: TRBJ1-3
clone size: .
CDR3 protein: CASSPGTASSGNTIYF
CDR3 DNA: TGTGCCAGTAGTCCAGGGACAGCTAGCTCTGGAAACACCATATATTTT

D gene: .
CDR3 length: 14
V gene: TRBV19
J gene: TRBJ2-3
clone size: .
CDR3 protein: CASSIDARRDTQYF
CDR3 DNA: TGTGCCAGTAGTATAGACGCACGGAGGGATACGCAGTATTTT

D gene: .
CDR3 length: 14
V gene: TRBV29-1
J gene: TRBJ2-2
clone size: .
CDR3 protein: CSVVDTRNTGELFF
CDR3 DNA: TGCAGCGTCGTGGACACCCGGAACACCGGGGAGCTGTTTTTT

D gene: .
CDR3 length: 14
V gene: TRBV18
J gene: TRBJ1-1
clone size: .
CDR3 protein: CASSPESGYTEAFF
CDR3 DNA: TGTGCCAGCTCACCCGAATCAGGGTACACTGAAGCTTTCTTT

D gene: .
CDR3 length: 13
V gene: TRBV7-6
J gene: TRBJ1-4
clone size: .
CDR3 protein: CASSSVENEKLFF
CDR3 DNA: TGTGCCAGCAGCTCCGTAGAAAATGAAAAACTGTTTTTT

D gene: TRBD1
CDR3 length: 14
V gene: TRBV19
J gene: TRBJ2-7
clone size: once
CDR3 protein: CASSMTGQYYEQYF
CDR3 DNA: TGTGCCAGTAGTATGACGGGACAGTACTACGAGCAGTACTTC

D gene: TRBD2
CDR3 length: 19
V gene: TRBV27
J gene: TRBJ2-1
clone size: .
CDR3 protein: CASSLSIRVGTSGNNEQFF
CDR3 DNA: TGTGCCAGCAGTTTATCGATAAGAGTAGGGACTAGCGGGAACAATGAGCAGTTCTTC

D gene: .
CDR3 length: 13
V gene: TRBV27
J gene: TRBJ2-1
clone size: .
CDR3 protein: CASSLFRTREQFF
CDR3 DNA: TGTGCCAGCAGTTTATTTAGGACTCGAGAGCAGTTCTTC

D gene: TRBD2
CDR3 length: 13
V gene: TRBV19
J gene: TRBJ2-1
clone size: .
CDR3 protein: CASSIGTSYEQFF
CDR3 DNA: TGTGCCAGTAGTATAGGGACTAGCTATGAGCAGTTCTTC

D gene: .
CDR3 length: 15
V gene: TRBV19
J gene: TRBJ2-1
clone size: .
CDR3 protein: CASSIAASSYNEQFF
CDR3 DNA: TGTGCCAGTAGCATAGCGGCTAGCTCCTACAATGAGCAGTTCTTC

D gene: TRBD1
CDR3 length: 14
V gene: TRBV19
J gene: TRBJ2-7
clone size: .
CDR3 protein: CASSISQGVHEQYF
CDR3 DNA: TGTGCCAGTAGTATTAGTCAGGGGGTCCACGAGCAGTACTTC

D gene: TRBD1
CDR3 length: 15
V gene: TRBV19
J gene: TRBJ2-6
clone size: .
CDR3 protein: CASMQGAYGANVLTF
CDR3 DNA: TGTGCCAGTATGCAGGGGGCGTACGGGGCCAACGTCCTGACTTTC

D gene: TRBD1
CDR3 length: 12
V gene: TRBV7-9
J gene: TRBJ1-1
clone size: few
CDR3 protein: CASSRDRPEAFF
CDR3 DNA: TGTGCCAGCAGCCGGGACAGACCTGAAGCTTTCTTT

D gene: TRBD1
CDR3 length: 15
V gene: TRBV6-1
J gene: TRBJ1-1
clone size: .
CDR3 protein: CASSTNRGGETEAFF
CDR3 DNA: TGTGCCAGCAGTACTAACAGGGGGGGTGAAACTGAAGCTTTCTTT

D gene: TRBD2
CDR3 length: 14
V gene: TRBV7-8
J gene: TRBJ2-1
clone size: .
CDR3 protein: CASSFSSGANEQFF
CDR3 DNA: TGTGCCAGCAGCTTCTCTAGCGGGGCTAATGAGCAGTTCTTC